A selection of T cell receptor beta chains follows, all from one sample in a study of T cells in Graves' hyperthyroidism and ophthalmopathy. MiXCR, run by TCRdb on the multiplex PCR reads, gives a single entry per CDR3 protein. The sample has about 640,000 distinct CDR3 sequences; around 13% are singletons. The sample taken for sequencing was blood. These receptors originate from a woman aged 50 to 65 with Graves' ophthalmopathy. Each CDR3 is given with its conserved first and last residue. Each record gives: clone size, D gene, J gene, V gene, CDR3 DNA, CDR3 protein. D genes are given only for firm matches. Size is stated for part of the rows, as once, few or many counts, or as a class when the clone is expanded.

>.|.|TRBJ2-5|TRBV15
TGTGCCACCACCGCCCCCCAGGGGCCCCAAGAGACCCAGTACTTC
CATTAPQGPQETQYF
>many|TRBD1|TRBJ1-4|TRBV20-1
TGCAGTGCTAAGACAGGGGTATTCGAAAAACTGTTTTTT
CSAKTGVFEKLFF
>few|TRBD1|TRBJ1-5|TRBV19
TGTGCCAGTAGTACCAGGACAGGGGCCCAGCCCCAGCATTTT
CASSTRTGAQPQHF
>many|.|TRBJ2-5|TRBV18
TGTGCCAGCTCACAGGGAGGTGGAGAGACCCAGTACTTC
CASSQGGGETQYF
>.|.|TRBJ1-6|TRBV12-5
TGTGCTAGTGGTTTGGTAGTGAGCAGGCGATTTAATTCACCCCTCCACTTT
CASGLVVSRRFNSPLHF
>many|TRBD2|TRBJ2-1|TRBV7-2
TGTGCCAGCAGCTTAGGACTAGCGGGGCCCGAACTCAATGAGCAGTTCTTC
CASSLGLAGPELNEQFF
>.|.|TRBJ2-5|TRBV12-3/TRBV12-4
TGTGCCAGCAGTTCCCTGGGGAACCAAGAGACCCGGTACTTC
CASSSLGNQETRYF
>.|.|TRBJ2-1|TRBV11-3
TGTGCCAGCAGCTTAGGGACGGGGGCAGGTTACAATGAGCAGTTCTTC
CASSLGTGAGYNEQFF
>many|.|TRBJ1-2|TRBV7-9
TGTGCCAGCAAACAAGATCCTAACTATGGCTACACCTTC
CASKQDPNYGYTF
>many|TRBD2|TRBJ2-7|TRBV7-2
TGTGCCAGCAGCCAAGTCGCTAGCGGGAGGCCCACCTACGAGCAGTACTTC
CASSQVASGRPTYEQYF
>few|TRBD2|TRBJ2-5|TRBV20-1
TGCAGTGCTAGAGATATTATTACTAGCGGGAGGGCCTGGCAAGAGACCCAGTACTTC
CSARDIITSGRAWQETQYF
>many|TRBD1|TRBJ2-1|TRBV28
TGTGCCAGCAGTACGCCGGGACAGGGGGTCAATGAGCAGTTCTTC
CASSTPGQGVNEQFF
>many|TRBD2|TRBJ2-1|TRBV12-3/TRBV12-4
TGTGCCAGCAGTTTTCCCATGTCCGGGACTAGCGGGAGTTGGGACTACAATGAGCAGTTCTTC
CASSFPMSGTSGSWDYNEQFF
>few|.|TRBJ1-3|TRBV29-1
TGCAGCGTTGAGCAGCGATTTGGAAACACCATATATTTT
CSVEQRFGNTIYF
>many|.|TRBJ2-5|TRBV2
TGTGCCAGCACCTCCCTAGAGACCCAGTACTTC
CASTSLETQYF
>many|TRBD1|TRBJ2-3|TRBV11-3
TGTGCCACACGAACAGGGACAGGGTTTGGGGATACGCAGTATTTT
CATRTGTGFGDTQYF
>many|.|TRBJ2-5|TRBV7-2
TGTGCCAGCAGCTTAGATCTCTTTTCGGAGACCCAGTACTTC
CASSLDLFSETQYF
>few|.|TRBJ2-7|TRBV20-1
TGCAGTGCTAGAGAAAGAGATCCCTCCTACGAGCAGTACTTC
CSARERDPSYEQYF
>many|.|TRBJ2-7|TRBV20-1
TGCAGTGCTAGAGCGAAGGGAAGTGGGCCCTACGAGCAGTACTTC
CSARAKGSGPYEQYF
>.|TRBD1|TRBJ1-2|TRBV5-1
TGCGCCAGCAGCTTGGAAGGGACAGGGGGCAGAGGCTACACCTTC
CASSLEGTGGRGYTF
>.|.|TRBJ2-7|TRBV6-1
TGTGCCAGCAGTACGCAGACCCGGGACGGCCCCACCGCATACGAGCAGTACTTC
CASSTQTRDGPTAYEQYF
>many|.|TRBJ1-5|TRBV2
TGTGCCAGCAGTGCAAATAGGGATAGCAATCAGCCCCAGCATTTT
CASSANRDSNQPQHF
>many|.|TRBJ2-1|TRBV30
TGTGCCTGGAGTTTTGACAATGAGCAGTTCTTC
CAWSFDNEQFF
>few|.|TRBJ2-2|TRBV4-3
TGCGCCAGCAGCCAAGATCGGGTCGGGGAGCTGTTTTTT
CASSQDRVGELFF
>many|.|TRBJ1-1|TRBV9
TGTGCCAGCAGCCCTACACCAACCAGGGTGCACACTGAAGCTTTCTTT
CASSPTPTRVHTEAFF
>.|TRBD1|TRBJ1-5|TRBV19
TGTGCCAGTAGTATCGTGGCAGGGGGCGCGAATACGCCCCAGCATTTT
CASSIVAGGANTPQHF
>many|TRBD1|TRBJ2-5|TRBV12-3/TRBV12-4
TGTGCCAGCAAGCTAGGGGGCGAAGAGACCCAGTACTTC
CASKLGGEETQYF
>many|TRBD1|TRBJ1-3|TRBV5-1
TGCGCCAGCAGCGCGGACAGGCCCAACATACCTGGAAACACCATATATTTT
CASSADRPNIPGNTIYF
>many|TRBD1|TRBJ1-1|TRBV12-3/TRBV12-4
TGTGCCAGCAGTTCTCGACAGGGCCTTATGAACACTGAAGCTTTCTTT
CASSSRQGLMNTEAFF
>.|.|TRBJ1-2|TRBV10-3
TGTGCCATCAGGGGGGACAACAAAGGCTCAGATTATGGCTACACCTTC
CAIRGDNKGSDYGYTF
>many|.|TRBJ2-3|TRBV28
TGTGCCAGCAGTTTCGCGGGGCCTAGCACAGATACGCAGTATTTT
CASSFAGPSTDTQYF
>once|.|TRBJ2-3|TRBV7-9
TGTGCCAGCAGCTTAATTAGGGAACCTACAGATACGCAGTATTTT
CASSLIREPTDTQYF
>.|TRBD2|TRBJ2-2|TRBV11-1
TGTGCCAGCAGCTTAGTTAGCGGGAGTCCCTGGGAGCTGTTTTTT
CASSLVSGSPWELFF
>many|.|TRBJ2-6|TRBV20-1
TGCAGTGCTAGATCGGTTTCTGGGGCCAACGTCCTGACTTTC
CSARSVSGANVLTF
>.|TRBD2|TRBJ2-2|TRBV4-2
TGTGCCAGCAGCCAGGGACTAGCGGGAGGGAACGGGGAGCTGTTTTTT
CASSQGLAGGNGELFF
>many|TRBD1|TRBJ1-5|TRBV20-1
TGCAGTGCTAGTTGGGGACAGGGCTTTGGGAGGCCCCAGCATTTT
CSASWGQGFGRPQHF
>many|TRBD2|TRBJ2-1|TRBV5-1
TGCGCCAGCAGCTGGTCGGGAGGGCCCTATGAGCAGTTCTTC
CASSWSGGPYEQFF
>many|.|TRBJ1-4|TRBV30
TGTGCCTGGAGTGTTCAACAGGGCACTAATGAAAAACTGTTTTTT
CAWSVQQGTNEKLFF
>few|.|TRBJ2-2|TRBV28
TGTGCCAGCAGTTTAGGAGCGGCCCCTAACACCGGGGAGCTGTTTTTT
CASSLGAAPNTGELFF
>.|.|TRBJ1-5|TRBV14
TGTGCCAGCAGCCAAGTTATGAGTCAGCCCCAGCATTTT
CASSQVMSQPQHF
>.|.|TRBJ1-6|TRBV6-4
TGTGCCAGCAGTGACAGTTTTGGAAATAATTCACCCCTCCACTTT
CASSDSFGNNSPLHF
>few|.|TRBJ2-5|TRBV7-2
TGTGCCAGCAGCAAGAGCCCGTCCCTTATAGAGACCCAGTACTTC
CASSKSPSLIETQYF
>many|TRBD1|TRBJ2-1|TRBV28
TGTGCCAGCAGTGCCCCCGGGACAGGGTACAATGAGCAGTTCTTC
CASSAPGTGYNEQFF
>.|.|TRBJ2-5|TRBV29-1
TGCAGCGTGGCCACCGGAGGGACCCAGTACTTC
CSVATGGTQYF
>.|.|TRBJ2-7|TRBV20-1
TGCAGTGCTAGAGAGGAGGGCGGGATTGACGAGCAGTACTTC
CSAREEGGIDEQYF
>.|.|TRBJ1-6|TRBV7-8
TGTGCCAGCAGCTTAGCGACAGGAGCCTATAATTCACCCCTCCACTTT
CASSLATGAYNSPLHF
>many|TRBD2|TRBJ2-1|TRBV13
TGTGCCAGCAGCCCCGGACTAGCGGGAGGCCTCTTCTCCGGATCCTACAATGAGCAGTTCTTC
CASSPGLAGGLFSGSYNEQFF
>.|.|TRBJ2-1|TRBV19
TGTGCCAGTAGTCCTTTCGGGTACAATGAGCAGTTCTTC
CASSPFGYNEQFF
>.|TRBD2|TRBJ2-2|TRBV7-2
TGTGCCAGCAGCTTGGGGGAACTAGCGGGAACCGGGGAGCTGTTTTTT
CASSLGELAGTGELFF
>.|TRBD2|TRBJ2-5|TRBV7-7
TGTGCTAGCAGCTTAGCTTTAGCGGGAGGGAGACAAGAGACCCAGTACTTC
CASSLALAGGRQETQYF
>many|.|TRBJ2-4|TRBV11-3
TGTGCCAGCAGCATATCCGGGACAAAAAACATTCAGTACTTC
CASSISGTKNIQYF